A selection of T cell receptor beta chains follows, all from one sample in a study of human T cells and chemical hapten exposure. TCRdb reanalysed the RACE reads using MiXCR and keeps one entry per CDR3 protein. The table shows 380,000 or so distinct CDR3 sequences, with more than 4.5% occurring only once. This sample comprised whole blood, obtained in connection with sensitization to the hapten diphenylcyclopropenone (DPC). These receptors came from a woman aged 45-65 years with alopecia areata. Some clones in this sample may be carry-over from other donors' samples. The CDR3 runs from the conserved cysteine through the conserved F or W. The D gene is left open where the match is weak. Part of the rows lack a size; the others show once, few, many or a class for expanded clones.

d_gene: TRBD2
abundance: many
j_gene: TRBJ2-3
v_gene: TRBV7-2
CDR3nt: TGTGCCAGCAGCTTAGGACTAGCGAGCACAGATACGCAGTATTTT
CDR3aa: CASSLGLASTDTQYF

d_gene: .
abundance: few
j_gene: TRBJ2-7
v_gene: TRBV4-1
CDR3nt: TGCGCCAGCAGCCAAGGGGGTCCTTCGGGGCAGTACTTC
CDR3aa: CASSQGGPSGQYF

d_gene: TRBD2
abundance: many
j_gene: TRBJ2-3
v_gene: TRBV20-1
CDR3nt: TGCAGTGCTAGAGGCAAACTAGCGGGAAGACTCGATACGCAGTATTTT
CDR3aa: CSARGKLAGRLDTQYF

d_gene: .
abundance: many
j_gene: TRBJ2-5
v_gene: TRBV29-1
CDR3nt: TGCAGCGTTGATCCCCTAACCCAAGAGACCCAGTACTTC
CDR3aa: CSVDPLTQETQYF

d_gene: .
abundance: many
j_gene: TRBJ1-6
v_gene: TRBV20-1
CDR3nt: TGCAGTGCTAGAGAGGGGGGGGCGCAGTCACCCCTCCACTTT
CDR3aa: CSAREGGAQSPLHF

d_gene: .
abundance: few
j_gene: TRBJ2-3
v_gene: TRBV2
CDR3nt: TGTGCCAGCAGCCCGGGGGATTTCACAGATACGCAGTATTTT
CDR3aa: CASSPGDFTDTQYF

d_gene: .
abundance: many
j_gene: TRBJ2-2
v_gene: TRBV10-3
CDR3nt: TGTGCCATCAGTGAGTCGAAGACCCCTAACACCGGGGAGCTGTTTTTT
CDR3aa: CAISESKTPNTGELFF

d_gene: .
abundance: .
j_gene: TRBJ2-3
v_gene: TRBV20-1
CDR3nt: TGCAGTGCTGACAGGGAGGAGAGCACAGATACGCAGTATTTT
CDR3aa: CSADREESTDTQYF

d_gene: .
abundance: .
j_gene: TRBJ2-2
v_gene: TRBV20-1
CDR3nt: TGCAGTGCTAGAGTCCCGGGGGCGACCACCGGGGAGCTGTTTTTT
CDR3aa: CSARVPGATTGELFF

d_gene: .
abundance: .
j_gene: TRBJ1-4
v_gene: TRBV9
CDR3nt: TGTGCCAGCAGCTCAGGCCCGGCTAGAGAAAAACTGTTTTTT
CDR3aa: CASSSGPAREKLFF

d_gene: TRBD1
abundance: few
j_gene: TRBJ2-2
v_gene: TRBV2
CDR3nt: TGTGCCAGCAGCGGGACAGGAGCTACCGGGGAGCTGTTTTTT
CDR3aa: CASSGTGATGELFF

d_gene: TRBD1
abundance: many
j_gene: TRBJ1-4
v_gene: TRBV5-5
CDR3nt: TGTGCCAGCAGCTCCCGGACAGGGCTGAATGAAAAACTGTTTTTT
CDR3aa: CASSSRTGLNEKLFF

d_gene: .
abundance: many
j_gene: TRBJ1-1
v_gene: TRBV10-3
CDR3nt: TGTGCCATCAGTGAGGGCCAAGAAGGGACTGAAGCTTTCTTT
CDR3aa: CAISEGQEGTEAFF

d_gene: .
abundance: .
j_gene: TRBJ2-7
v_gene: TRBV30
CDR3nt: TGTGCCTGGAGTGTAGGGCTAGTGGACGAGCAGTACTTC
CDR3aa: CAWSVGLVDEQYF

d_gene: .
abundance: few
j_gene: TRBJ2-7
v_gene: TRBV6-6
CDR3nt: TGTGCCAGCAGAACATACTACGAGCAGTACTTC
CDR3aa: CASRTYYEQYF

d_gene: TRBD1
abundance: many
j_gene: TRBJ1-5
v_gene: TRBV7-9
CDR3nt: TGTGCCAGCAGTTTACAGGGGCAGCCCCAGCATTTT
CDR3aa: CASSLQGQPQHF

d_gene: .
abundance: many
j_gene: TRBJ1-4
v_gene: TRBV4-2
CDR3nt: TGTGCCAGCAGCCAGGACCGGGACATCGCATTAAAACTGTTTTTT
CDR3aa: CASSQDRDIALKLFF

d_gene: .
abundance: .
j_gene: TRBJ2-3
v_gene: TRBV7-9
CDR3nt: TGTGCCATGAGGACAGACGCAGATACGCAGTATTTT
CDR3aa: CAMRTDADTQYF

d_gene: .
abundance: few
j_gene: TRBJ2-7
v_gene: TRBV14
CDR3nt: TGTGCCAGCAGCCAAGAAGGCCCCCGCGAGCAGTACTTC
CDR3aa: CASSQEGPREQYF

d_gene: .
abundance: many
j_gene: TRBJ2-2
v_gene: TRBV9
CDR3nt: TGTGCCAGCAGCGTCGACGGGGTGAACACCGGGGAGCTGTTTTTT
CDR3aa: CASSVDGVNTGELFF

d_gene: .
abundance: many
j_gene: TRBJ1-4
v_gene: TRBV5-1
CDR3nt: TGCGCCAGCAGCTTGGGGACGGGTGAAAAACTGTTTTTT
CDR3aa: CASSLGTGEKLFF

d_gene: .
abundance: few
j_gene: TRBJ1-2
v_gene: TRBV5-6
CDR3nt: TGTGCCAGCAGCTTGCCCGGACAGATATATGGCTACACCTTC
CDR3aa: CASSLPGQIYGYTF